This TCR beta chain was recorded in a study of hypomethylating agent response in myelodysplastic syndrome. In the study overall: Either azacitidine (about 75% of the 11) or decitabine (3 of 11) was given. Most often mutated was TET2, found in 5 of 11 patients.

In the source study's methods: Around 1.6% of 150,000 to 200,000 clonotypes matched previously reported viral-epitope-specific VDJdb entries. Some clones are missing from TCRdb's copy, which holds only in-frame ones; the method was immunoSEQ multiplex PCR. V and J calls plus clone size are reproduced from that table; the DNA served to infer D and trimming. This repertoire shows approximately 10,000 clones, 65% to 85% found once; its top ten account for approximately 4%. Study-wide results and caveats: After hypomethylating agent treatment, diversity and clonality showed no significant change, overall or by response.

Turning to this clone: Its target is unknown.

Germline V gene sequence: CDR1 SGHAT, CDR2 FQNNGV. The CDR3 has 14 residues. Trimming removed 0 bases from V and 2 bases from J, with 6 bases in between. The chain recombines TRBV11-2 with TRBJ2-3; maybe TRBD1 (5 bases). The source is a human donor with myelodysplastic syndrome. This specimen consisted of bone marrow, obtained before or after starting hypomethylating agent treatment for myelodysplastic syndrome (not recorded which). The DNA of the CDR3 is TGTGCCAGCAGCTTAGATGGGGCCACAGATACGCAGTATTTT. This translates into CASSLDGATDTQYF. The full variable domain, rest sourced from reference TRBV11-2 and TRBJ2-3, is EAGVAQSPRYKIIEKRQSVAFWCNPISGHATLYWYQQILGQGPKLLIQFQNNGVVDDSQLPKDRFSAERLKGVDSTLKIQPAKLEDSAVYLCASSLDGATDTQYFGPGTRLTVL.